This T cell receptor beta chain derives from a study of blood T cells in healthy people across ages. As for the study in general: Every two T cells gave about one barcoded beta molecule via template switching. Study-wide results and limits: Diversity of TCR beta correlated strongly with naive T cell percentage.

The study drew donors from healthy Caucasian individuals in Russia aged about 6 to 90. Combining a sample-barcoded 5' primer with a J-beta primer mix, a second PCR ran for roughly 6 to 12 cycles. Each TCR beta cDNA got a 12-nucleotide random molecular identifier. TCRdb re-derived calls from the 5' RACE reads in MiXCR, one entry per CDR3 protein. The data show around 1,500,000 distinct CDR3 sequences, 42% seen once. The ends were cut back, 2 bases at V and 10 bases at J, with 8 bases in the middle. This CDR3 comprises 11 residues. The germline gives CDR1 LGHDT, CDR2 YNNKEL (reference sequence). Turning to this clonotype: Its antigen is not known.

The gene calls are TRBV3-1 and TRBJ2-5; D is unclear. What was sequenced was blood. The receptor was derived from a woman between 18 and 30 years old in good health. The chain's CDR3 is CASSQSSFQYF. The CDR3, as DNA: TGTGCCAGCAGCCAATCTTCGTTCCAGTACTTC.